This T cell receptor (beta chain) comes out of a study of T cell responses to AZD1222 COVID-19 vaccine. Overall study: Combined were second doses at about 4 or about 12 weeks. Overall study findings and caveats: Possibly, clonal diversity was underestimated; donors were largely white British and included more females. Dominant at 160-218 and 743-854, vaccine-associated CD4 TCRs also spanned spike.

The protocol was immunoSEQ multiplex PCR, while the TCRdb copy is restricted to in-frame clones and leaves out a portion. The sample lists tens of thousands of clones; 80% to 90% were seen once. Concerning this clone: Its antigen is as yet unknown.

This CDR3 is built from 14 residues. Germline lookup yields CDR1 MDHEN and CDR2 SYDVKM. The V end was cut by 2 bases, the J end by 6 bases, with 10 bases between. This receptor was identified in an adult in good health. The V call is TRBV28, the J call TRBJ2-2; D unresolved. This specimen consisted of peripheral blood, obtained on day 0 of AZD1222 vaccination. The CDR3 spells CASSLNAYAGELFF. The CDR3 region has the DNA TGTGCCAGCAGTTTAAACGCGTACGCCGGGGAGCTGTTTTTT.